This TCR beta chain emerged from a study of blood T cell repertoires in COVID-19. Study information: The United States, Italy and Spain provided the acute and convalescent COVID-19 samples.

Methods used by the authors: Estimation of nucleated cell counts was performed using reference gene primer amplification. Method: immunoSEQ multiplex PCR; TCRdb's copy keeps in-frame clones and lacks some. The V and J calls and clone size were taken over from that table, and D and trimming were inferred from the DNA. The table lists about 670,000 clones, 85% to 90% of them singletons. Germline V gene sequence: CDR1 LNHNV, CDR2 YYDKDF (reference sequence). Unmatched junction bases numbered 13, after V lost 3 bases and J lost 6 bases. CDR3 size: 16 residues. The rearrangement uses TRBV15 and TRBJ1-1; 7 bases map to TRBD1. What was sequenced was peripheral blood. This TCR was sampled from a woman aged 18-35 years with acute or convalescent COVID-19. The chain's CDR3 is CATSRAKQGTRAEAFF. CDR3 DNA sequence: TGTGCCACCAGCAGGGCCAAACAGGGGACGAGAGCTGAAGCTTTCTTT. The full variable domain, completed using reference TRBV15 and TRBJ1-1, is DAMVIQNPRYQVTQFGKPVTLSCSQTLNHNVMYWYQQKSSQAPKLLFHYYDKDFNNEADTPDNFQSRRPNTSFCFLDIRSPGLGDTAMYLCATSRAKQGTRAEAFFGQGTRLTVV.